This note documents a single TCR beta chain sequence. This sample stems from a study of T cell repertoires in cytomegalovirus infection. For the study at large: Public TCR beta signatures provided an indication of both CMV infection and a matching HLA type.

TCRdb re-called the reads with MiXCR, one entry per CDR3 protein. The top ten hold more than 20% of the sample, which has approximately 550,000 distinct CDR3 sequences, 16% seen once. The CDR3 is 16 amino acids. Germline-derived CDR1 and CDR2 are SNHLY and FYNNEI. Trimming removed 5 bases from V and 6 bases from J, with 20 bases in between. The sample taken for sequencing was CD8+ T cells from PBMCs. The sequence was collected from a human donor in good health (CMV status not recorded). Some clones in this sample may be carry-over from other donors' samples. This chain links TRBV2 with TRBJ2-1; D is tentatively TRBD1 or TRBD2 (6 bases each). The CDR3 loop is CASSPFSGGPGNEQFF. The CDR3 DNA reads TGTGCCAGCAGTCCTTTTAGTGGGGGGCCCGGCAATGAGCAGTTCTTC.